These 27 T cell receptor beta chains were all obtained from the same sample, sequenced in a study of blood T cell repertoires in COVID-19. Generated by immunoSEQ multiplex PCR, the TCRdb table keeps only in-frame clones and is missing some. The profile shows approximately 100,000 clones, approximately 81% of them singletons. Sequencing input: peripheral blood. These receptors were taken from a man aged 55 to 70 with acute or convalescent COVID-19.

This clone was counted a single time. This chain joins TRBV29-1 and TRBJ2-5, with D possibly being TRBD2 (6 bases). CDR3 length equals 12 residues. Germline V CDR1 and CDR2: SQVTM, ANQGSEA. The V gene lost 4 bases and the J gene lost 5 bases, with 11 bases spanning the gap. The CDR3 protein is CSVGGVEETQYF. CDR3 in DNA: TGCAGCGTTGGGGGGGTTGAGGAGACCCAGTACTTC.

The chain is built from TRBV2 and TRBJ1-6; unclear D gene. V lost 3 bases, J lost 0 bases, and 15 bases lay in between. Germline loops: CDR1 SNHLY, CDR2 FYNNEI. CDR3 length: 18 residues. The CDR3 loop is CASSERVSPNSYNSPLHF. In DNA, the CDR3 is TGTGCCAGCAGTGAGAGGGTTTCCCCCAACTCCTATAATTCACCCCTCCACTTT.

The chain combines TRBV4-1 with TRBJ2-7; D is unclear. CDR1 and CDR2 from the germline V gene are MGHRA and YSYEKL. V lost 2 bases and J lost 2, with 7 bases in between. The CDR3 runs to 13 residues. CDR3 nucleotide sequence: TGCGCCAGCAGCCAACAGGCCCCCTACGAGCAGTACTTC. This encodes CASSQQAPYEQYF.

This chain uses TRBV19 with TRBJ2-3; perhaps TRBD1 as D (6 bases). V was shortened by 7 bases and J by 4 bases, with 12 bases between the two germline ends. Germline values: CDR1 LNHDA, CDR2 SQIVND (reference sequence). CDR3 length equals 13 residues. The CDR3 loop reads CASNTGRADTQYF. The DNA of the CDR3 is TGTGCCAGTAACACAGGGAGAGCAGATACGCAGTATTTT.

In its sample, this clone was seen once. The CDR3 DNA follows: TGTGCTAGTGGTCCTAGCCCAGATACGCAGTATTTT. It is translated as CASGPSPDTQYF. The chain employs TRBV12-5 and TRBJ2-3; tentatively, D is TRBD2 (5 bases). With 5 bases removed from V and 4 bases from J, the gap between germline ends came to 7 bases. The CDR3 runs to 12 residues. Germline CDR1 and CDR2: LGHNT and FRNRAP.

The J gene is TRBJ1-2, the V gene TRBV23-1; tentative D call: TRBD1 (5 bases). TRBV23-1 is sorted into the ORF group, with uncertain function. With 10 bases removed from V and 2 bases from J, the gap between germline ends came to 17 bases. The CDR3 has 14 amino acids. Here the CDR3 DNA reads TGCGCCACTCGTCAGGGCGCCCAGAACTATGGCTACACCTTC. Encoded protein: CATRQGAQNYGYTF.

The chain combines TRBV7-3 with TRBJ2-3; 8 nucleotides match TRBD1. Germline assignment: CDR1 SGHTA and CDR2 FQGTGA. This CDR3 comprises 15 residues. J lost 1 base, V lost 2 bases, and 2 bases had no gene match. CDR3 in DNA: TGTGCCAGCAGCTTAGACAGGGGACGCACAGATACGCAGTATTTT. Amino acids: CASSLDRGRTDTQYF. Full variable domain (missing parts from reference TRBV7-3 and TRBJ2-3): GAGVSQTPSNKVTEKGKYVELRCDPISGHTALYWYRQSLGQGPEFLIYFQGTGAADDSGLPNDRFFAVRPEGSVSTLKIQRTERGDSAVYLCASSLDRGRTDTQYFGPGTRLTVL.

The chain employs TRBV7-2 and TRBJ1-6; the match to TRBD1 covers 7 bases. The CDR3 covers 15 residues. The trim removed 5 bases at V and 7 bases at J, leaving 8 bases unmatched. The germline V gene encodes CDR1 SGHTA and CDR2 FQGNSA. CDR3 amino acids: CASSPRQGLNSPLHF. CDR3 nucleotide sequence: TGTGCCAGCAGCCCCCGACAGGGATTGAATTCACCCCTCCACTTT.

This chain uses TRBV18 with TRBJ1-1, with D unresolved. Per the germline V gene, CDR1 is KGHSH and CDR2 is LQKENI. The germline V and J ends were trimmed by 4 bases and 7 bases, with 22 bases remaining between them. The CDR3 covers 16 residues. The CDR3 spells CASSQSGGNLYFEAFF. CDR3 bases: TGTGCCAGCTCACAGAGCGGTGGGAATTTGTACTTTGAAGCTTTCTTT.

The genes are TRBV6-5 and TRBJ1-1; the match to TRBD1 covers 8 bases. Germline CDR1 and CDR2: MNHEY and SVGAGI. The CDR3 covers 11 residues. The V and J ends lost 6 bases and 11 bases, in that order; junction bases with no gene match: 5. The chain's CDR3 is CASRDREWAFF. For the CDR3, the DNA is TGTGCCAGCAGGGACAGGGAGTGGGCTTTCTTT.

The chain carries TRBV6-2 or TRBV6-3 and TRBJ1-1; TRBD1 matches 9 bases. After removal of 6 bases from V and 1 base from J, the junction contained 18 bases not matched to a gene. The CDR3 is 19 residues long. The germline V gene has CDR1 MNHEY and CDR2 SVGEGT. This chain's CDR3 is CASSRDRVKTTPGNTEAFF. The CDR3 DNA sequence: TGTGCCAGCAGCCGGGACAGGGTAAAGACTACCCCGGGGAACACTGAAGCTTTCTTT.

The chain employs TRBV6-1 and TRBJ2-2; D uncertain. CDR1 is MNHNS and CDR2 is SASEGT in the germline V gene. The CDR3 consists of 15 residues. Between the trimmed V and J ends, which lost 1 base and 3 bases, there was a span of 9 bases. The CDR3 DNA sequence: TGTGCCAGCAGTGAAGACCTCCTAGACACCGGGGAGCTGTTTTTT. Translated, it gives CASSEDLLDTGELFF.

This chain links TRBV4-1 with TRBJ2-5, with D tentatively TRBD1 (5 bases). Trimming took off 0 bases at V and 4 bases at J, with 9 bases between the two ends. This CDR3 is 14 amino acids long. Germline V gene sequence: CDR1 MGHRA, CDR2 YSYEKL. In DNA form, the CDR3 reads TGCGCCAGCAGCCAAGATGGCAGGGCAGAGACCCAGTACTTC. This sequence encodes CASSQDGRAETQYF.

V and J are TRBV28 and TRBJ2-7; 8 bases line up with TRBD2. Losses at the gene ends were 10 bases for V and 3 bases for J; bases not matched to a gene: 14. Germline assignment: CDR1 MDHEN and CDR2 SYDVKM. The CDR3 length is 15 residues. The CDR3 DNA reads as TGTGCCACCATTACCGACCTCAGCGGGAGCTACGAGCAGTACTTC. Translation: CATITDLSGSYEQYF. Using reference TRBV28 and TRBJ2-7 for the parts outside the CDR3, the full variable domain is DVKVTQSSRYLVKRTGEKVFLECVQDMDHENMFWYRQDPGLGLRLIYFSYDVKMKEKGDIPEGYSVSREKKERFSLILESASTNQTSMYLCATITDLSGSYEQYFGPGTRLTVT.

V and J are TRBV7-2 and TRBJ2-6; D perhaps matches TRBD2 (5 bases). This CDR3 has 13 amino acids. Deletions cut 3 bases from V and 8 bases from J, with 8 bases between. The germline V gene encodes CDR1 SGHTA and CDR2 FQGNSA. The CDR3 nucleotides are TGTGCCAGCAGCTTCACGGGGACCAACGTCCTGACTTTC. This encodes CASSFTGTNVLTF.

The gene calls are TRBV4-3 and TRBJ2-3, with 12 bases matching TRBD1. V was pared by 4 bases and J by 5 bases, with 4 bases of the junction left unmatched. This CDR3 is 15 amino acids long. Germline CDR1 reads LGHNA; CDR2 reads YSLEER. In nucleotides, the CDR3 is TGCGCCAGCAGCCCGGGACAGGGGGCTATAGATACGCAGTATTTT. Protein sequence: CASSPGQGAIDTQYF.

This rearrangement joins TRBV25-1 to TRBJ2-1; maybe TRBD1 (6 bases). CDR3 length: 13 amino acids. V was shortened by 1 base and J by 6 bases, with 7 bases between the two germline ends. Germline loops: CDR1 MGHDK, CDR2 SYGVNS. Here the CDR3 DNA reads TGTGCCAGCAGTGAATTCAGGGGCAATGAGCAGTTCTTC. It translates to CASSEFRGNEQFF.

The chain joins TRBV6-2 or TRBV6-3 to TRBJ2-7; TRBD2 agrees at 11 bases. The CDR3 extends over 17 amino acids. Trimming took 0 bases from V and 2 from J; bases not matched to a gene: 6. Germline V gene sequence: CDR1 MNHEY, CDR2 SVGEGT. The CDR3 loop is CASSYSLGTSGTYEQYF. The CDR3 coding sequence is TGTGCCAGCAGTTACTCGCTCGGGACTAGCGGAACCTACGAGCAGTACTTC.

The chain recombines TRBV30 with TRBJ1-5, with 7 bases that match TRBD1. The J segment lost 3 bases and the V segment lost 3 bases, leaving 11 bases of the junction unmatched. This CDR3 is 16 amino acids long. Germline assignment: CDR1 GTSNPN and CDR2 SVGIG (reference sequence). This CDR3 is CAWSRTGTTLNQPQHF. CDR3 DNA: TGTGCCTGGAGCCGGACAGGTACAACCCTCAATCAGCCCCAGCATTTT.

This chain joins TRBV9 and TRBJ2-1; TRBD2 matches 9 bases. The V gene end was trimmed by 4 bases and the J gene end by 6 bases; junction bases not matched to a gene: 11. CDR3 size: 16 residues. Germline assignment: CDR1 SGDLS and CDR2 YYNGEE. Here the CDR3 DNA reads TGTGCCAGCAGCTTTTCTGCGGGAGGGCCTAGCAATGAGCAGTTCTTC. Protein product: CASSFSAGGPSNEQFF. The full variable domain, its missing parts supplied by reference TRBV9 and TRBJ2-1, is DSGVTQTPKHLITATGQRVTLRCSPRSGDLSVYWYQQSLDQGLQFLIQYYNGEERAKGNILERFSAQQFPDLHSELNLSSLELGDSALYFCASSFSAGGPSNEQFFGPGTRLTVL.

The genes are TRBV6-5 and TRBJ1-1; the match to TRBD1 covers 10 bases. The CDR3 runs 14 residues. Germline lookup yields CDR1 MNHEY and CDR2 SVGAGI. V dropped 6 bases and J dropped 11; count of bases not matched to a gene: 12. CDR3 DNA sequence: TGTGCCAGCAGAGTCCCCGGGACAGGGGATATGGCTTTCTTT. Protein product: CASRVPGTGDMAFF.

A single count supports this clone. The rearrangement links TRBV19 to TRBJ1-2; 10 bases agree with TRBD1. The CDR3 loop spans 15 amino acids. Germline assignment: CDR1 LNHDA and CDR2 SQIVND (reference sequence). V was clipped by 5 bases and J by 4 bases; unmatched bases: 7. CDR3 loop: CASSDRGQGFYGYTF. Here the CDR3 DNA reads TGTGCCAGTAGTGACAGGGGGCAAGGATTCTATGGCTACACCTTC.

The rearrangement uses TRBV6-5 and TRBJ2-1; D is undetermined. V lost 2 bases and J lost 3, with 8 bases in between. The CDR3 loop spans 14 amino acids. The germline CDR1 and CDR2 sequences are MNHEY and SVGAGI. The CDR3 here is CASSYTGSYNEQFF. The CDR3 DNA sequence: TGTGCCAGCAGTTACACGGGTAGCTACAATGAGCAGTTCTTC.

The chain employs TRBV12-3 or TRBV12-4 and TRBJ1-1; no clear D gene. V lost 4 bases to trimming and J lost 2 bases, with 8 bases between them. The CDR3 has 13 amino acids. The CDR3 DNA reads as TGTGCCAGCAGTTGGCAAGAAAACACTGAAGCTTTCTTT. This gives the protein CASSWQENTEAFF.

This chain connects TRBV28 to TRBJ1-5; 8 bases map to TRBD1. The CDR3 sequence is 18 residues long. Unmatched junction bases numbered 17, after V lost 4 bases and J lost 6 bases. CDR1 and CDR2 (germline): MDHEN, SYDVKM. CDR3 amino acids: CASSSIQGAPMAAQPQHF. The CDR3 coding sequence is TGTGCCAGCAGTTCCATCCAGGGGGCCCCCATGGCAGCTCAGCCCCAGCATTTT. The variable domain in full, with the rest retrieved from reference TRBV28 and TRBJ1-5, is DVKVTQSSRYLVKRTGEKVFLECVQDMDHENMFWYRQDPGLGLRLIYFSYDVKMKEKGDIPEGYSVSREKKERFSLILESASTNQTSMYLCASSSIQGAPMAAQPQHFGDGTRLSIL.

This rearrangement joins TRBV5-8 to TRBJ2-7; the match to TRBD2 covers 10 bases. The CDR3 runs 14 residues. Germline V lookup: CDR1 SGHTS, CDR2 YDEGEE. V shed 6 bases and J 2 bases; nucleotides not matched to a gene: 5. CDR3 loop: CASTPSGSTYEQYF. CDR3 coding DNA: TGTGCCAGCACCCCTAGCGGGAGTACCTACGAGCAGTACTTC.

The chain is built from TRBV10-2 and TRBJ1-4; TRBD1 agrees at 11 bases. The CDR3 loop spans 14 amino acids. V lost 5 bases to trimming and J lost 8 bases; unmatched junction nucleotides: 4. Germline CDR1 and CDR2: WSHSY and SAAADI. In DNA, the CDR3 is TGCGCCAGCAGTAAGGACAGGGGGCGCGAAAAACTGTTTTTT. This encodes CASSKDRGREKLFF.